Listed here is a single T cell receptor beta chain. Antigen specificity is unknown. This record belongs to a study of T cell repertoires in cytomegalovirus infection. Study in general: The study used recently identified HLA-C-restricted and well-studied HLA-B-restricted CMV epitopes. CMV infection and matching HLA type were both indicated by public TCR beta signatures.

Study-level findings and limits: Summed public TCR beta family frequency identified CMV carriers bearing the relevant HLA. There were HLA-C-restricted CMV-specific TCR beta clonotypes dominating the ex vivo response.

V lost 6 bases and J 5 bases, leaving 17 bases between the germline ends. The CDR3 sequence is 15 residues long. The germline gives CDR1 MNHEY, CDR2 SVGEGT. One entry per CDR3 protein results from TCRdb running MiXCR on the reads. This table has roughly 920,000 distinct CDR3 sequences, 31% appearing once. The chain has TRBV6-2 or TRBV6-3 and TRBJ1-5; the D gene is possibly TRBD1 (6 bases). The TCR was taken from a human donor in good health (CMV status not recorded). Some clones in this sample may be carry-over from other donors' samples. The sample was cultured CD8+ T cells from PBMCs, taken from culture after CMV antigen stimulation. The CDR3 region has the DNA TGTGCCAGCAGCCATCATGACAGGACCGATCAGCCCCAGCATTTT. It encodes CASSHHDRTDQPQHF.